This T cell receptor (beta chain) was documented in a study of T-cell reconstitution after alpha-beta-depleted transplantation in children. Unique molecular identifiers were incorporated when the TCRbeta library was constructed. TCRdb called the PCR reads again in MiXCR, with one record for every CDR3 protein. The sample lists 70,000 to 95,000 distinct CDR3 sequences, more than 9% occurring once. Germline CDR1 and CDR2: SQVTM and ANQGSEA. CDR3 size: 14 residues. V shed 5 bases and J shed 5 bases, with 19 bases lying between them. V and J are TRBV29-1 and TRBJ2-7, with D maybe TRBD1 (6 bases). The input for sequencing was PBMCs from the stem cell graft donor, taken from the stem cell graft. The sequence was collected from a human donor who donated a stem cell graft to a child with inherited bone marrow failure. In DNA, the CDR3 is TGCAGCGTTTCAACCGGGACATTTATCCACGAGCAGTACTTC. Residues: CSVSTGTFIHEQYF.